This TCR beta chain derives from a study of TIL therapy for anti-PD-1-resistant metastatic lung cancer. Stated time point: pre-treatment sample, taken before nivolumab and TIL therapy. The libraries were made with immunoSEQ v3. Some clones are missing from TCRdb's copy, which holds only in-frame ones; the method was immunoSEQ multiplex PCR. Here the sample spans 16,000 or so clones, 74% being singletons. Comments on this clone: The antigen is undetermined. One junction end does not reproduce the germline sequence, and a read error may be involved.

Study results and caveats: The baseline peripheral repertoire was partially replaced by infused TIL clonotypes that later decayed.

The CDR3 runs to 14 residues. Germline values: CDR1 SGHRS, CDR2 YFSETQ. The specimen was blood, collected at baseline. The chain employs TRBV5-1 and TRBJ1-1; 7 positions agree with TRBD1. The receptor was isolated from a person between 25 and 80 years old with non-small cell lung cancer. The CDR3 region is CASRLGDSNTEAFF. The CDR3 DNA reads TGCGCCAGCAGGTTGGGGGACAGCAACACTGAAGCTTTCTTT.